The T cell receptor (beta chain) described here comes from a study of regulatory T cells in long-lasting Graves disease. General observations from the study: Segments TRBV28, TRBJ1-2 and TRBJ2-5 showed preferential usage in persistent disease. For persistent Graves' patients, TCR diversity was lower than for newly diagnosed ones.

This clonotype was seen more than once but under ten times. No antigen is known for it. A much larger clone differs by one base, so this may be a read error. Building the TCR beta libraries relied on iRepertoire HTBI primers, and CDR3 regions underwent Arm-PCR. In TCRdb, the multiplex PCR reads were re-called with MiXCR into one record per CDR3 protein. Altogether about 210,000 distinct CDR3 sequences are present, roughly a fifth being singletons, with the ten largest covering about 12%. Time point noted: newly diagnosed GD, antithyroid drugs for less than 3 months. Construction of the TCR library relied on RNA isolated from PBMCs. Trimming pared 5 bases from V and 5 bases from J, leaving 12 bases between. Germline V gene lookup returns CDR1 MNHEY and CDR2 SMNVEV (reference sequence). The CDR3 extends over 13 amino acids. These data also formed part of another study, on T cells in Graves' hyperthyroidism and ophthalmopathy. That study reports: Exclusions: uncontrolled infection, other autoimmune disease, pregnancy, lactation.

This clonotype originated in a woman in her thirties with Graves disease. The input for sequencing was peripheral blood mononuclear cells (PBMCs), taken at new diagnosis, from a patient treated with antithyroid drugs. The chain joins TRBV27 to TRBJ1-2; D not resolved. This CDR3 is CASSEGRGYGYTF. In DNA, the CDR3 is TGTGCCAGCAGTGAGGGTCGTGGGTATGGCTACACCTTC.